The TCR beta chain described here comes from a study of blood T cells in healthy people across ages. Using a J-beta primer mix together with a sample-barcoded 5' primer, a second PCR was run for roughly 6 to 12 cycles. A 12-random-nucleotide template-switch adaptor tagged each cDNA molecule. Sequencing recovered at least 2.5 million CDR3-containing paired-end reads from each sample. From the 5' RACE reads, TCRdb called clonotypes with MiXCR, one entry per CDR3 protein. The sample records over 550,000 distinct CDR3 sequences, about 30% being singletons. The CDR3 covers 16 residues. The TCR sequence derives from a woman of 80 years or more in good health. Sample: blood. This sequence joins TRBV21-1 and TRBJ2-1; the table's D call of TRBD1 was not tested on the DNA. TRBV21-1 is shown as a pseudogene. CDR3 nucleotides: TGTGCCAGCAGCAAAGTTACCCCAGGCGCTTACAATGAGCAGTTCTTC. This sequence encodes CASSKVTPGAYNEQFF.